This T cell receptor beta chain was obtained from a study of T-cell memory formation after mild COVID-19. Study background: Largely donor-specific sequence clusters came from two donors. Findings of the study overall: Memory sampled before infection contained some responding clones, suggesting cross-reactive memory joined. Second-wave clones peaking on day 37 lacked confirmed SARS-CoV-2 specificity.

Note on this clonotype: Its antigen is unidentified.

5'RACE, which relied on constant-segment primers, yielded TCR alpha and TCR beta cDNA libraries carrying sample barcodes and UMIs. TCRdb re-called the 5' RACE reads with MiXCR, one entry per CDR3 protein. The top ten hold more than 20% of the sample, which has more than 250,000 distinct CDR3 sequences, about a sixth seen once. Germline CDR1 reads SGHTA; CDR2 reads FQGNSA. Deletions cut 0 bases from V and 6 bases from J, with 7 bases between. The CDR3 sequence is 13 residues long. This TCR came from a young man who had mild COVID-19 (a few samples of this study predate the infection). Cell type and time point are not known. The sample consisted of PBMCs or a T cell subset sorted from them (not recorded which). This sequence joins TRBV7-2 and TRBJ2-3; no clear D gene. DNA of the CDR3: TGTGCCAGCAGCTTAGCGAGTATGGATACGCAGTATTTT. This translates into CASSLASMDTQYF.